This is a list of T cell receptor beta chains from one sample in a study of molecular identifiers for immune sequencing clone quantification. In TCRdb, the PCR reads were re-called with MiXCR into one record per CDR3 protein. The data show around 470,000 distinct CDR3 sequences, around a fifth seen once. Sequenced material: naive CD8+ T cells from blood, with Jurkat cell RNA spiked in. Receptors originate from a human donor in good health. Some libraries in this study had Jurkat cell RNA spiked in. Both conserved end residues are part of each CDR3. D genes are given only for firm matches. A row's size may be missing; if present it is once, few, many or a size class.

>TRBD1|TRBV7-9|.|TRBJ2-7
CASSSPGTGGEQYF
TGTGCCAGCAGCTCTCCGGGGACAGGGGGCGAGCAGTACTTC
>.|TRBV28|many|TRBJ2-7
CASSSGQTEQYF
TGTGCCAGCAGCTCCGGACAGACCGAGCAGTACTTC
>.|TRBV15|many|TRBJ2-1
CATSRDLSRGSGSYNEQFF
TGTGCCACCAGCAGAGATCTGTCTAGAGGGTCGGGGTCCTACAATGAGCAGTTCTTC
>.|TRBV5-1|many|TRBJ2-2
CASSWDTGELFF
TGCGCCAGCAGCTGGGACACCGGGGAGCTGTTTTTT
>.|TRBV19|.|TRBJ2-7
CASSIRDGPGQYF
TGTGCCAGTAGTATACGGGACGGGCCTGGGCAGTACTTC
>.|TRBV7-2|few|TRBJ2-2
CASSIGHLQPGELFF
TGTGCCAGCAGCATCGGACACCTCCAACCCGGGGAGCTGTTTTTT
>TRBD1|TRBV4-3|few|TRBJ2-6
CASSPHYGSGTGVLSGANVLTF
TGCGCCAGCAGCCCACATTATGGATCCGGGACAGGGGTCTTATCTGGGGCCAACGTCCTGACTTTC
>.|TRBV27|few|TRBJ1-5
CASSRGSSNQPQHF
TGTGCCAGCAGTAGAGGGTCCAGCAATCAGCCCCAGCATTTT
>.|TRBV19|many|TRBJ1-5
CASSIMGGFHQPQHF
TGTGCCAGTAGTATAATGGGAGGGTTTCATCAGCCCCAGCATTTT
>.|TRBV13|many|TRBJ1-1
CASGGGGTEAFF
TGTGCCAGCGGGGGGGGCGGCACTGAAGCTTTCTTT
>.|TRBV27|.|TRBJ1-6
CASSLSGASPLHF
TGTGCCAGCAGTCTCTCAGGGGCCTCACCCCTCCACTTT
>TRBD1|TRBV20-1|few|TRBJ1-1
CSARRTGGSSGAFF
TGCAGTGCCCGACGGACAGGGGGATCAAGTGGGGCTTTCTTT
>TRBD1|TRBV7-9|.|TRBJ2-2
CASSLVHRDRGPGGELFF
TGTGCCAGCAGCTTAGTCCACCGGGACAGGGGGCCCGGCGGGGAGCTGTTTTTT
>.|TRBV6-5|.|TRBJ2-1
CASSYSAGFEQFF
TGTGCCAGCAGTTACTCGGCGGGGTTCGAGCAGTTCTTC
>.|TRBV30|.|TRBJ2-1
CAWNRGTGDEQFF
TGTGCCTGGAACCGCGGTACCGGCGATGAGCAGTTCTTC
>.|TRBV6-5|few|TRBJ2-7
CASSYSGGSNEQYF
TGTGCCAGCAGTTACTCCGGGGGCTCCAACGAGCAGTACTTC
>TRBD1|TRBV15|.|TRBJ1-5
CATSGSGTGIDQPQHF
TGTGCCACCAGCGGATCCGGGACAGGGATAGATCAGCCCCAGCATTTT
>.|TRBV19|.|TRBJ1-1
CASSVGATEAFF
TGTGCCAGTAGTGTAGGGGCTACTGAAGCTTTCTTT
>TRBD2|TRBV27|.|TRBJ2-3
CASSSYPSGGYSTDTQYF
TGTGCCAGCAGTTCATACCCTAGCGGGGGGTACAGCACAGATACGCAGTATTTT
>.|TRBV20-1|many|TRBJ1-2
CSADSYGYTF
TGCAGTGCGGACAGCTATGGCTACACCTTC
>.|TRBV7-9|many|TRBJ2-7
CASSLVGVGASYEQYF
TGTGCCAGCAGCTTAGTAGGGGTAGGAGCATCCTACGAGCAGTACTTC
>TRBD1|TRBV27|.|TRBJ2-7
CASSFIGGINEQYF
TGTGCCAGCAGTTTTATAGGGGGCATAAACGAGCAGTACTTC
>TRBD1|TRBV5-8|.|TRBJ2-2
CASSTTGTETTGELFF
TGTGCCAGCAGCACAACCGGGACAGAGACCACCGGGGAGCTGTTTTTT
>.|TRBV27|.|TRBJ2-7
CASSPGLTTYEQYF
TGTGCCAGCAGTCCTGGACTGACGACCTACGAGCAGTACTTC
>.|TRBV28|many|TRBJ1-5
CASSLSIGVWQPQHF
TGTGCCAGCAGTTTAAGTATTGGGGTGTGGCAGCCCCAGCATTTT
>.|TRBV12-3/TRBV12-4|.|TRBJ1-2
CASSFSPSRDYGYTF
TGTGCCAGCAGTTTCTCTCCAAGTCGGGACTATGGCTACACCTTC
>.|TRBV5-6|many|TRBJ2-7
CASSLVVRASSYEQYF
TGTGCCAGCAGCTTGGTCGTCAGGGCAAGCTCCTACGAGCAGTACTTC
>TRBD2|TRBV5-6|.|TRBJ2-1
CASSPRLAGGNEQFF
TGTGCCAGCAGCCCACGACTAGCGGGAGGAAATGAGCAGTTCTTC
>.|TRBV4-3|.|TRBJ2-7
CASSQGRNSVERYF
TGCGCCAGCAGCCAAGGCAGGAATTCAGTCGAGCGGTACTTC
>TRBD2|TRBV7-9|many|TRBJ2-5
CASSLELADVIQETQYF
TGTGCCAGCAGCCTAGAGCTAGCGGACGTGATCCAAGAGACCCAGTACTTC
>.|TRBV6-6|once|TRBJ1-4
CACKTKDEKLFF
TGTGCCTGCAAAACTAAGGATGAAAAACTGTTTTTT
>.|TRBV19|many|TRBJ2-3
CASSILTGAADTQYF
TGTGCCAGTAGTATCCTGACAGGTGCGGCAGATACGCAGTATTTT
>.|TRBV7-9|few|TRBJ2-5
CASSSVEETQYF
TGTGCCAGCAGCTCCGTAGAAGAGACCCAGTACTTC
>TRBD2|TRBV5-1|.|TRBJ2-1
CASSLEGLAGFYNEQFF
TGCGCCAGCAGCTTGGAGGGACTAGCGGGCTTCTACAATGAGCAGTTCTTC
>.|TRBV4-1|.|TRBJ2-4
CASSQQHASRAAKNIQYF
TGCGCCAGCAGCCAACAACATGCGTCGCGTGCGGCCAAAAACATTCAGTACTTC
>.|TRBV5-4|many|TRBJ1-6
CASSPFAGANSPLHF
TGTGCCAGCAGCCCTTTTGCAGGGGCAAATTCACCCCTCCACTTT
>.|TRBV7-6|many|TRBJ1-1
CASSSALGVTEAFF
TGTGCCAGCAGCTCAGCTTTGGGAGTGACTGAAGCTTTCTTT
>.|TRBV6-5|many|TRBJ2-3
CASSQDGHGTDTQYF
TGTGCCAGCAGTCAAGACGGTCATGGCACAGATACGCAGTATTTT
>.|TRBV11-2|many|TRBJ2-5
CASSLGAGGRETQYF
TGTGCCAGCAGCTTAGGGGCAGGCGGGCGGGAGACCCAGTACTTC
>.|TRBV11-2|many|TRBJ2-3
CASAGPHTDTQYF
TGTGCCAGCGCGGGTCCTCACACAGATACGCAGTATTTT
>TRBD2|TRBV5-4|many|TRBJ2-7
CASSFRTSESYEQYF
TGTGCCAGCAGCTTCAGGACTAGCGAGTCCTACGAGCAGTACTTC
>TRBD1|TRBV9|many|TRBJ1-1
CASSPGTGVMNTEAFF
TGTGCCAGCAGCCCGGGGACAGGAGTCATGAACACTGAAGCTTTCTTT
>.|TRBV20-1|few|TRBJ2-6
CSAYTGFGGANVLTF
TGCAGTGCTTATACAGGTTTTGGAGGGGCCAACGTCCTGACTTTC
>TRBD1|TRBV9|.|TRBJ1-2
CASSGDRDSPYGYTF
TGTGCCAGCAGCGGAGACCGGGACAGTCCATATGGCTACACCTTC
>.|TRBV4-1|few|TRBJ2-1
CASSQERAQPRYEQFF
TGCGCCAGCAGCCAAGAGCGGGCCCAACCCCGGTATGAGCAGTTCTTC
>.|TRBV5-1|.|TRBJ1-1
CASSPLLQGTTEAFF
TGCGCCAGCAGCCCACTTCTGCAGGGCACGACTGAAGCTTTCTTT
>.|TRBV28|few|TRBJ2-7
CASSTVIRVGEQYF
TGTGCCAGCAGTACCGTTATCAGGGTTGGCGAGCAGTACTTC
>TRBD2|TRBV9|.|TRBJ2-3
CASGVGEGSDTQYF
TGTGCCAGCGGCGTAGGGGAGGGCTCAGATACGCAGTATTTT
>TRBD2|TRBV13|few|TRBJ2-3
CASSSTVAGSTDTQYF
TGTGCCAGCAGCTCGACCGTAGCGGGGAGCACAGATACGCAGTATTTT
>.|TRBV7-6|many|TRBJ1-1
CASSSGTFGAFF
TGTGCCAGCAGCTCGGGGACATTTGGAGCTTTCTTT
>.|TRBV6-2/TRBV6-3|.|TRBJ2-5
CASRLGIGDSRETQYF
TGTGCCAGCAGGTTGGGTATAGGGGATTCGAGAGAGACCCAGTACTTC
>.|TRBV27|many|TRBJ1-5
CASGIKNQPQHF
TGTGCCAGCGGGATAAAAAATCAGCCCCAGCATTTT
>TRBD1|TRBV5-6|few|TRBJ2-2
CASSGTVGGELFF
TGTGCCAGCAGCGGGACAGTGGGCGGGGAGCTGTTTTTT
>TRBD2|TRBV7-9|few|TRBJ2-2
CASSPPVPAGGPNTGELFF
TGTGCCAGCAGCCCCCCGGTCCCAGCGGGAGGGCCGAACACCGGGGAGCTGTTTTTT
>.|TRBV10-3|few|TRBJ2-1
CAIQRSTSGGPYNEQFF
.
>TRBD1|TRBV4-1|few|TRBJ1-1
CASSQGDRGGTEAFF
TGCGCCAGCAGCCAAGGGGACAGGGGTGGGACTGAAGCTTTCTTT
>.|TRBV2|few|TRBJ1-2
CASSEIGSNYGYTF
TGTGCCAGCAGTGAAATCGGCAGCAACTATGGCTACACCTTC
>.|TRBV6-1|.|TRBJ2-7
CATSGFEQYF
TGTGCCACGTCAGGGTTCGAGCAGTACTTC
>.|TRBV29-1|.|TRBJ2-1
CSVDGREDYNEQFF
TGCAGCGTGGATGGCAGGGAGGACTACAATGAGCAGTTCTTC
>TRBD1|TRBV4-2|.|TRBJ2-4
CASSQSPDRELAKNIQYF
TGTGCCAGCAGCCAAAGCCCAGACAGGGAACTAGCCAAAAACATTCAGTACTTC